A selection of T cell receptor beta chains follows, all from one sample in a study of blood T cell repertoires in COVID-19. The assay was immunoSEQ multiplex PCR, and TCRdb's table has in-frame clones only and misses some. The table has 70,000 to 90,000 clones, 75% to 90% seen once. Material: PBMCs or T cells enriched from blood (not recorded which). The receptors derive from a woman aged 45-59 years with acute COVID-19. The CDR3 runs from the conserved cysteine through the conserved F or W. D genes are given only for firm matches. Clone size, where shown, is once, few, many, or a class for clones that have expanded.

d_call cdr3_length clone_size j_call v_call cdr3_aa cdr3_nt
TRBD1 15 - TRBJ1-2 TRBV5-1 CASSLGQGATYGYTF TGCGCCAGCAGCTTGGGGCAGGGGGCGACCTATGGCTACACCTTC
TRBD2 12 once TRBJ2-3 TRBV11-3 CASSTGLAGGYF TGTGCCAGCAGCACGGGACTAGCGGGAGGGTATTTT
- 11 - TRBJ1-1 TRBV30 CAAGENTEAFF TGTGCCGCGGGGGAGAACACTGAAGCTTTCTTT
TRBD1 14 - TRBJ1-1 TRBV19 CASSGTVMNTEAFF TGTGCCAGTAGCGGGACAGTCATGAACACTGAAGCTTTCTTT
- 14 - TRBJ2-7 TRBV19 CASSQALASYEQYF TGTGCCAGTAGTCAGGCCCTAGCTTCCTACGAGCAGTACTTC
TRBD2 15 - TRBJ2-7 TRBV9 CASSPLSGGLYEQYF TGTGCCAGCAGCCCCCTTTCGGGAGGGCTTTACGAGCAGTACTTC
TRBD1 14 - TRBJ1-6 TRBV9 CASSAGTENSPLHF TGTGCCAGCAGCGCAGGGACAGAGAATTCACCCCTCCACTTT
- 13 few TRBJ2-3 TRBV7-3 CASSEGLRDTQYF TGTGCCAGCAGCGAGGGCCTTAGAGATACGCAGTATTTT
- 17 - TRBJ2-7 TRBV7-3 CASSPRVTDPSHNEQYF TGTGCCAGCAGCCCTAGAGTGACAGATCCATCCCACAACGAGCAGTACTTC
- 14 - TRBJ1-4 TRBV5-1 CASSFDFQREKLFF TGCGCCAGCAGCTTCGACTTCCAACGGGAAAAACTGTTTTTT
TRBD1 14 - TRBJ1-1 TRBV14 CASSRWDRVTEAFF TGTGCCAGCAGCCGATGGGACAGGGTCACTGAAGCTTTCTTT
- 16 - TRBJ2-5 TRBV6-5 CASSYSRGARQETQYF TGTGCCAGCAGTTATAGTCGGGGGGCCCGTCAAGAGACCCAGTACTTC
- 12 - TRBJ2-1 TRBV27 CASSPAYNEQFF TGTGCCAGCAGTCCCGCCTACAATGAGCAGTTCTTC
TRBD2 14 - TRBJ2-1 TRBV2 CASRRLAGGNEQFF TGTGCCAGCAGAAGACTAGCGGGGGGCAATGAGCAGTTCTTC
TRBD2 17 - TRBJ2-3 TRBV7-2 CASSPFGSGSWRDTQYF TGTGCCAGCAGCCCCTTTGGTAGCGGGAGTTGGAGAGATACGCAGTATTTT
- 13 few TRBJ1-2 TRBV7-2 CASSLGRVYGYTF TGTGCCAGCAGCTTAGGCCGGGTCTATGGCTACACCTTC
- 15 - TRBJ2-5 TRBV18 CASFQGGYRSETQYF TGTGCCAGCTTCCAGGGGGGCTATAGATCGGAGACCCAGTACTTC
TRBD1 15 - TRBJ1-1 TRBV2 CASSPIRTGNTEAFF TGTGCCAGCAGTCCGATTAGGACAGGGAACACTGAAGCTTTCTTT
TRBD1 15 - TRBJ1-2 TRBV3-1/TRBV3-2 CASSQPGQGAFGYTF TGTGCCAGCAGCCAACCTGGACAGGGGGCGTTTGGCTACACCTTC
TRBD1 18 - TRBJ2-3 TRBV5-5 CASSLSPSGQLLTDTQYF TGTGCCAGCAGCTTGAGCCCTTCGGGACAGCTACTCACAGATACGCAGTATTTT
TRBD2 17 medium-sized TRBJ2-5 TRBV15 CATSRVPTGTRDETQYF TGTGCCACCAGCAGGGTCCCCACCGGGACTAGAGATGAGACCCAGTACTTC
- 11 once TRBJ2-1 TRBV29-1 CSVYSYNEQFF TGCAGCGTTTATAGTTACAATGAGCAGTTCTTC
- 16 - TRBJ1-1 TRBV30 CAWSNGGPNWNTEAFF TGTGCCTGGAGTAACGGAGGACCGAACTGGAACACTGAAGCTTTCTTT
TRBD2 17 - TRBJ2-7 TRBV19 CASPSSGIRPSSYEQYF TGTGCCAGTCCTTCTAGCGGAATAAGACCGAGCTCCTACGAGCAGTACTTC
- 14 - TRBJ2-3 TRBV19 CASSRDTGSDTQYF TGTGCCAGTAGTCGGGACACCGGATCTGATACGCAGTATTTT
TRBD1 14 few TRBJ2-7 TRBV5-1 CASSPGQATYEQYF TGCGCCAGCAGCCCGGGACAGGCAACCTACGAGCAGTACTTC
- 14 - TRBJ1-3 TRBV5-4 CASSLKGDGNTIYF TGTGCCAGCAGCTTGAAAGGGGATGGAAACACCATATATTTT
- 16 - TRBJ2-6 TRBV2 CASKRRGTSGANVLTF TGTGCCAGCAAGCGTCGGGGGACCTCTGGGGCCAACGTCCTGACTTTC
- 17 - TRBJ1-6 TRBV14 CASSQEWQGSYNSPLHF TGTGCCAGCAGCCAAGAGTGGCAGGGATCCTATAATTCACCCCTCCACTTT
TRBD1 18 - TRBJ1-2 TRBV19 CASSAAGTGGLSSYGYTF TGTGCCAGTAGTGCCGCCGGGACAGGGGGACTCTCCAGCTATGGCTACACCTTC
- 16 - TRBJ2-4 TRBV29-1 CSVEDPWAVGKNIQYF TGCAGCGTTGAAGATCCTTGGGCCGTAGGCAAAAACATTCAGTACTTC
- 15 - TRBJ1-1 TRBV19 CASSITGYANTEAFF TGTGCCAGTAGTATCACAGGATATGCGAACACTGAAGCTTTCTTT
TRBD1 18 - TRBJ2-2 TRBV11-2 CASSFTYLGQGGTGELFF TGTGCCAGCAGCTTCACATACCTCGGACAGGGGGGAACCGGGGAGCTGTTTTTT
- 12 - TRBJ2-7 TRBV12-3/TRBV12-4 CASSRGLYEQYF TGTGCCAGCAGCCGGGGTCTCTACGAGCAGTACTTC
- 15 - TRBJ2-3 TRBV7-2 CASSLASPGTDTQYF TGTGCCAGCAGCTTAGCCTCTCCGGGCACAGATACGCAGTATTTT
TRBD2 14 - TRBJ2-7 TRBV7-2 CASSLAASGTEQYF TGTGCCAGCAGCTTAGCGGCAAGCGGGACCGAGCAGTACTTC
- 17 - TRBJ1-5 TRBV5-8 CASSGLPDSYSNQPQHF TGTGCCAGCAGCGGACTACCAGACAGTTATAGCAATCAGCCCCAGCATTTT
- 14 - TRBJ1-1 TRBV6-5 CASTLQITNTEAFF TGTGCCAGCACCCTACAGATAACGAACACTGAAGCTTTCTTT
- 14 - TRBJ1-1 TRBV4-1 CASSQPGQTFEAFF TGCGCCAGCAGCCAACCCGGACAGACTTTTGAAGCTTTCTTT
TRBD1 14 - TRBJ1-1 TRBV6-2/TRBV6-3 CASSINQGDTEAFF TGTGCCAGCAGCATTAATCAGGGGGACACTGAAGCTTTCTTT
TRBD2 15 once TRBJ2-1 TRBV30 CAWSPELAGRGEQFF TGTGCCTGGAGTCCAGAACTAGCGGGGCGCGGTGAGCAGTTCTTC
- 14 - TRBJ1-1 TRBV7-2 CASSSSGASAEAFF TGTGCCAGCAGCTCATCAGGGGCGAGTGCTGAAGCTTTCTTT
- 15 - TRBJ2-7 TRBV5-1 CASSFPHRETDEQYF TGCGCCAGCAGCTTCCCCCACCGGGAAACCGACGAGCAGTACTTC
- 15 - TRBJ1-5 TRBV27 CASSLSGTERQPQHF TGTGCCAGCAGTTTATCAGGGACTGAACGGCAGCCCCAGCATTTT
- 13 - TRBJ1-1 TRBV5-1 CASSLQGNTEAFF TGCGCCAGCAGCTTACAGGGTAACACTGAAGCTTTCTTT
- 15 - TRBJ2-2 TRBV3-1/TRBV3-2 CASSTTITGTGELFF TGTGCCAGCAGCACAACTATCACGGGCACCGGGGAGCTGTTTTTT
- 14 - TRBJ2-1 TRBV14 CASSPQRLNNEQFF TGTGCCAGCAGCCCACAACGACTCAACAATGAGCAGTTCTTC
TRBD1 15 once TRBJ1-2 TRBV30 CAWSGGQANPYGYTF TGTGCCTGGAGTGGGGGACAGGCCAATCCCTATGGCTACACCTTC
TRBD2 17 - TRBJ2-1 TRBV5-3 CARSLRASGLSYNEQFF TGTGCCAGAAGCTTGAGGGCTAGCGGTCTCTCCTACAATGAGCAGTTCTTC
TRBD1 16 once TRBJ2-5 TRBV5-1 CASSSKDRAARETQYF TGCGCCAGCAGCTCGAAGGACAGGGCCGCCAGGGAGACCCAGTACTTC
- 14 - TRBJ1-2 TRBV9 CASSLPPGNYGYTF TGTGCCAGCAGCCTACCACCAGGGAACTATGGCTACACCTTC
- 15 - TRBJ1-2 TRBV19 CASSISSVTNYGYTF TGTGCCAGTAGTATATCGTCAGTAACCAACTATGGCTACACCTTC
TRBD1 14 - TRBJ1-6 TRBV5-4 CASSLRDSNSPLHF TGTGCCAGCAGCTTGCGGGACAGTAATTCACCCCTCCACTTT
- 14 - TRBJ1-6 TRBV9 CASSVASRGSPLHF TGTGCCAGCAGCGTAGCTTCCAGGGGTTCACCCCTCCACTTT